The sequence of this TCR beta chain was determined in a study of blood T cell repertoires in COVID-19. Study at large: There were acute and convalescent COVID-19 samples, and they came from the United States, Italy and Spain. Sample material is recorded as cDNA or gDNA derived from T cells, B-cell-depleted T cells, or PBMCs.

Trimming took 3 bases from V and 4 from J, leaving 13 bases between them. The germline V gene has CDR1 SGHTA and CDR2 FQGNSA. This CDR3 contains 15 residues. In the authors' methods: Amplifying reference gene primers gave estimates of nucleated cell counts. Clones were read by immunoSEQ multiplex PCR, and TCRdb kept only the in-frame ones, dropping some. D and trimming come from the DNA, and the V and J calls and clone size come from that table. The sample lists approximately 250,000 clones; roughly 84% were seen once. The rearrangement uses TRBV7-2 and TRBJ1-3, with D maybe TRBD1 (5 bases). The TCR was taken from a man in his forties who had recovered from COVID-19. The sequenced sample was peripheral blood. The CDR3 region has the DNA TGTGCCAGCAGCTTCATCGGTGCAGGGGGAAACACCATATATTTT. Its protein is CASSFIGAGGNTIYF.